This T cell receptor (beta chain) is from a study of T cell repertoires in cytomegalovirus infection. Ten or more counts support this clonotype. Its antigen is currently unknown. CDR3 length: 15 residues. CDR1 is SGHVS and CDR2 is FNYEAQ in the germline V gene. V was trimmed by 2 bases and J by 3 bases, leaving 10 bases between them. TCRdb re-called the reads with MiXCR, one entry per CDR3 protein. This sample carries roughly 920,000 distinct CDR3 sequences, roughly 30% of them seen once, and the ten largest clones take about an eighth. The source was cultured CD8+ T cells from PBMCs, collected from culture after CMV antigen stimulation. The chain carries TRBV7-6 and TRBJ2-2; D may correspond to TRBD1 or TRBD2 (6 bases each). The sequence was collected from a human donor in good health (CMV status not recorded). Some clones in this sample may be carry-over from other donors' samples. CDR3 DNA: TGTGCCAGCAGCTTACCAGGGGAGGACACCGGGGAGCTGTTTTTT. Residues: CASSLPGEDTGELFF.